These 23 T cell receptor beta chains came from one sample sequenced in a study of T cell responses to AZD1222 COVID-19 vaccine. Generated by immunoSEQ multiplex PCR, the TCRdb table keeps only in-frame clones and is missing some. The table includes some 200,000 clones, over 85% detected once. Source: peripheral blood, taken 28 days after the second dose of the MenACWY control vaccine. Every receptor here comes from an adult who received the MenACWY meningococcal vaccine as a control.

J is TRBJ1-1 and V is TRBV4-1; the D is unclear. V gave up 7 bases and J gave up 4 bases, with 13 bases separating them. The length of the CDR3 is 13 residues. Germline V lookup: CDR1 MGHRA, CDR2 YSYEKL. In DNA, the CDR3 is TGCGCCAGCACCCCCCGATCGGGCACTGAAGCTTTCTTT. Its translation: CASTPRSGTEAFF.

The V and J genes are TRBV25-1 and TRBJ1-2, with 7 bases lining up with TRBD1. Germline CDR1 and CDR2: MGHDK and SYGVNS. The CDR3 has 13 residues. V gave up 7 bases and J gave up 5 bases; unmatched junction bases: 7. CDR3 nucleotides: TGTGCCAGCACCTTCGGGACAGCATATGGCTACACCTTC. Protein: CASTFGTAYGYTF.

The rearrangement joins TRBV28 to TRBJ2-3; 10 bases are a match to TRBD2. V shed 9 bases and J 10 bases; nucleotides not matched to a gene: 10. This CDR3 comprises 13 residues. From germline, CDR1 is MDHEN and CDR2 SYDVKM. This CDR3 is CARTGLAPAAQYF. In DNA, the CDR3 is TGTGCCAGGACGGGACTAGCGCCCGCGGCGCAGTATTTT. Based on the CDR3 plus reference TRBV28 and TRBJ2-3, the full variable domain is DVKVTQSSRYLVKRTGEKVFLECVQDMDHENMFWYRQDPGLGLRLIYFSYDVKMKEKGDIPEGYSVSREKKERFSLILESASTNQTSMYLCARTGLAPAAQYFGPGTRLTVL.

The CDR3: CASSLEAGGLAGGQDTQYF. For the CDR3, the DNA is TGCGCCAGCAGCTTGGAGGCAGGAGGACTAGCGGGAGGACAAGATACGCAGTATTTT. The chain couples TRBV5-1 to TRBJ2-3; 14 bases are a match to TRBD2. Trimming at V came to 0 bases and at J to 5 bases, leaving 11 bases not matched to a gene. CDR3 length: 19 residues. Germline assignment: CDR1 SGHRS and CDR2 YFSETQ.

The chain is built from TRBV28 and TRBJ2-2; D possibly matches TRBD1 or TRBD2 (5 bases each). CDR1 and CDR2 (germline): MDHEN, SYDVKM. The CDR3 has 19 amino acids. Trimming left V 8 bases short and J 2 bases short, with 27 bases between. The CDR3 DNA reads as TGTGCCAGCGTCCCCTCAACCGGGACGCGCGAATCTAACACCGGGGAGCTGTTTTTT. Amino acid sequence: CASVPSTGTRESNTGELFF.

This chain uses TRBV28 with TRBJ2-7, with TRBD1 as a possible D gene (5 bases). CDR1 is MDHEN, CDR2 SYDVKM, per germline. V was clipped by 9 bases and J by 2 bases, with 14 bases between them. The CDR3 loop spans 13 amino acids. This CDR3 is CASRRGLTYEQYF. Here the CDR3 DNA reads TGTGCCAGTCGAAGGGGCCTCACCTACGAGCAGTACTTC. The variable domain in full, completed from reference TRBV28 and TRBJ2-7, reads DVKVTQSSRYLVKRTGEKVFLECVQDMDHENMFWYRQDPGLGLRLIYFSYDVKMKEKGDIPEGYSVSREKKERFSLILESASTNQTSMYLCASRRGLTYEQYFGPGTRLTVT.

This sequence joins TRBV14 and TRBJ2-1; weak D call: TRBD1 (5 bases). Trimming pared 1 base from V and 8 bases from J, leaving 18 bases between. Germline CDR1 is SGHDN and CDR2 is FVKESK. This CDR3 spans 16 amino acids. The CDR3 region has the DNA TGTGCCAGCAGCCAAGCACAGGACGGGTACAGCTATGAGCAGTTCTTC. Amino acids: CASSQAQDGYSYEQFF.

The gene calls are TRBV5-6 and TRBJ1-2, with D unresolved. This CDR3 has 13 residues. Between the trimmed V and J ends, which lost 4 bases and 2 bases, there was a span of 9 bases. Germline lookup yields CDR1 SGHDT and CDR2 YYEEEE. The CDR3 DNA reads TGTGCCAGCAGCCTGTCAGGCAACTATGGCTACACCTTC. As protein: CASSLSGNYGYTF.

This chain joins TRBV5-1 and TRBJ2-3; 7 bases line up with TRBD2. With V trimmed by 2 bases and J by 0 bases, 6 bases remained unmatched. CDR3 length: 16 residues. Looked up from germline, CDR1 is SGHRS and CDR2 is YFSETQ. CDR3 amino acids: CASSFGLAASTDTQYF. In DNA, the CDR3 is TGCGCCAGCAGCTTCGGGCTAGCGGCTAGCACAGATACGCAGTATTTT.

The chain uses TRBV19 and TRBJ1-2; D gene uncertain. CDR3 length: 13 residues. The V and J ends lost 3 bases and 4 bases respectively, with 9 bases between them. Germline V gives CDR1 LNHDA, CDR2 SQIVND (reference sequence). The CDR3 here is CASSIGKPYGYTF. In nucleotides, the CDR3 is TGTGCCAGTAGTATTGGCAAGCCCTATGGCTACACCTTC.

The chain recombines TRBV3-1 (or the pseudogene TRBV3-2) with TRBJ1-5, with a weak D call TRBD1 (6 bases). CDR1 and CDR2 (germline): LGHDT, YNNKEL (reference sequence). Between the trimmed V and J ends, which lost 3 bases and 0 bases, there was a span of 15 bases. This CDR3 contains 17 residues. The CDR3 DNA is TGTGCCAGCAGCCACATGTATCGACAGGATAGCAATCAGCCCCAGCATTTT. Translation: CASSHMYRQDSNQPQHF.

The chain carries TRBV27 and TRBJ2-3; D possibly corresponds to TRBD1 (5 bases). Germline loops: CDR1 MNHEY, CDR2 SMNVEV (reference sequence). The V end lost 5 bases, the J end lost 3 bases, and 15 bases lay between the germline ends. The CDR3 loop spans 15 amino acids. CDR3 sequence: CASSTPRQKTDTQYF. CDR3 DNA sequence: TGTGCCAGCAGTACCCCTAGACAGAAAACAGATACGCAGTATTTT.

The chain recombines TRBV25-1 with TRBJ1-2; D is uncertain. Trimming took 1 base from V and 8 from J, leaving 14 bases between them. This CDR3 contains 14 residues. Germline CDR1 MGHDK, CDR2 SYGVNS. The CDR3 spells CASSELQDPRGYTF. The CDR3, as DNA: TGTGCCAGCAGTGAATTGCAGGATCCCCGGGGCTACACCTTC.

The chain joins TRBV6-2 or TRBV6-3 to TRBJ2-1; the D gene could be TRBD1 or TRBD2 (5 bases each). V lost 6 bases and J 0 bases, leaving 12 bases between the germline ends. The CDR3 contains 15 residues. In germline, CDR1 is MNHEY, CDR2 SVGEGT. In DNA, the CDR3 is TGTGCCAGCAGCCCTTGGGGGAGCTCCTACAATGAGCAGTTCTTC. Translating gives CASSPWGSSYNEQFF.

This rearrangement joins TRBV9 to TRBJ1-3; D is undetermined. The CDR3 is made up of 14 amino acids. The germline V gene has CDR1 SGDLS and CDR2 YYNGEE. The V and J ends lost 4 bases and 0 bases respectively, with 8 bases between them. The CDR3 protein is CASSSSGSGNTIYF. The CDR3 DNA reads as TGTGCCAGCAGCTCCTCAGGCTCTGGAAACACCATATATTTT. Based on the CDR3 plus reference TRBV9 and TRBJ1-3, the full variable domain is DSGVTQTPKHLITATGQRVTLRCSPRSGDLSVYWYQQSLDQGLQFLIQYYNGEERAKGNILERFSAQQFPDLHSELNLSSLELGDSALYFCASSSSGSGNTIYFGEGSWLTVV.

The CDR3, as DNA: TGTGCCAGCAGCCCCCGTCCTAGGGGAGGGCCTCGGGGGAATGAGCAGTTCTTC. Translated, it gives CASSPRPRGGPRGNEQFF. The chain has TRBV9 and TRBJ2-1; 7 positions agree with TRBD2. Trimming cost V 4 bases and J 7 bases; bases outside gene matches: 20. The CDR3 extends over 18 amino acids. Germline V lookup: CDR1 SGDLS, CDR2 YYNGEE.

V usage is TRBV6-5 and J usage is TRBJ1-1; 7 bases line up with TRBD1. The J segment lost 4 bases and the V segment lost 5 bases, leaving 10 bases of the junction unmatched. Germline V gives CDR1 MNHEY, CDR2 SVGAGI. This CDR3 has 15 amino acids. This CDR3 is CASSRGGIESTEAFF. DNA of the CDR3: TGTGCCAGCAGTCGAGGGGGCATCGAGTCCACTGAAGCTTTCTTT.

The V call is TRBV5-1, the J call TRBJ2-7; TRBD2 matches at 12 bases. The V segment lost 4 bases and the J segment 2 bases; nucleotides outside the gene matches: 4. Germline V gene sequence: CDR1 SGHRS, CDR2 YFSETQ. The CDR3 contains 15 residues. For the CDR3, the DNA is TGCGCCAGCAGCACGGGACTAGCGGGCACCTACGAGCAGTACTTC. This encodes CASSTGLAGTYEQYF.

The chain has TRBV12-3 or TRBV12-4 and TRBJ2-2; D is uncertain. The ends were cut back, 2 bases at V and 6 bases at J, with 4 bases in the middle. The CDR3 sequence is 12 residues long. The CDR3 DNA is TGTGCCAGCAGTTTATTTGCCGGGGAGCTGTTTTTT. Translation gives CASSLFAGELFF.

The chain recombines TRBV11-2 with TRBJ2-7; D might be TRBD2 (6 bases). CDR3 length equals 16 residues. CDR1 and CDR2 from the germline V gene are SGHAT and FQNNGV. V was cut by 3 bases and J by 2 bases, with 17 bases left in between. CDR3 sequence reads: CASSLGTGALTYEQYF. In nucleotides, the CDR3 is TGTGCCAGCAGCTTGGGGACTGGGGCTTTAACCTACGAGCAGTACTTC.

This chain joins TRBV10-1 and TRBJ1-1, with 8 bases that match TRBD1. Per germline, CDR1 WNHNN and CDR2 SYGVQD (reference sequence). V was pared by 6 bases and J by 10 bases, with 10 bases of the junction left unmatched. The CDR3 loop spans 13 amino acids. CDR3 protein: CASRIGQGNRAFF. The CDR3 coding sequence is TGCGCCAGCAGGATTGGACAGGGCAATCGAGCTTTCTTT.

This chain joins TRBV7-2 and TRBJ2-5; D gene uncertain. The CDR3 is 14 residues long. Germline V gene lookup returns CDR1 SGHTA and CDR2 FQGNSA. The V end was cut by 1 base, the J end by 1 base, with 7 bases between. In DNA form, the CDR3 reads TGTGCCAGCAGCTTAGGCAGGCGCCAAGAGACCCAGTACTTC. Translated: CASSLGRRQETQYF.

The J gene is TRBJ1-5, the V gene TRBV28, with 9 nucleotides matching TRBD1. Germline CDR1 and CDR2: MDHEN and SYDVKM. The CDR3 length is 16 residues. V shed 4 bases and J 2 bases; nucleotides not matched to a gene: 6. The CDR3 DNA sequence: TGTGCCAGCAGTTATACAGGGGGCAGTGGCAATCAGCCCCAGCATTTT. Its protein is CASSYTGGSGNQPQHF. Complete variable domain (other parts from reference TRBV28 and TRBJ1-5): DVKVTQSSRYLVKRTGEKVFLECVQDMDHENMFWYRQDPGLGLRLIYFSYDVKMKEKGDIPEGYSVSREKKERFSLILESASTNQTSMYLCASSYTGGSGNQPQHFGDGTRLSIL.